Each of the 3 T cell receptor beta chains below was sequenced from the same sample in a study of sequential checkpoint blockade in melanoma. Treatment indicated: randomized to nivolumab then ipilimumab (arm A) or the reverse (arm B). The repertoire was sequenced with immunoSEQ multiplex PCR; TCRdb's copy has only in-frame clones and lacks some. The sample consists of around 9,100 clones, roughly 77% of them appearing once. The material was CD8+ T cells sorted from blood (inferred from file names), obtained from a patient given nivolumab and ipilimumab in sequence. The source is a human donor with melanoma.

The J gene is TRBJ1-1, the V gene TRBV6-6; perhaps TRBD1 as D (5 bases). Germline CDR1 and CDR2: MNHNY and SVGAGI (reference sequence). The CDR3 extends over 14 amino acids. Between the trimmed V and J ends, which lost 4 bases and 0 bases, there was a span of 9 bases. The CDR3 DNA sequence: TGTGCCAGCAGTTCCCAGGGCTTGAACACTGAAGCTTTCTTT. Protein sequence: CASSSQGLNTEAFF.

The rearrangement joins TRBV30 to TRBJ2-6, with 11 positions matching TRBD1. The CDR3 totals 16 residues. V was clipped by 3 bases and J by 2 bases; unmatched bases: 3. Germline-derived CDR1 and CDR2 are GTSNPN and SVGIG (reference sequence). CDR3 region: CAWSSGQGAGANVLTF. The CDR3 DNA follows: TGTGCCTGGAGCTCGGGACAGGGGGCTGGGGCCAACGTCCTGACTTTC.

This clone was detected a few times. V and J are TRBV29-1 and TRBJ2-6; 10 nucleotides line up with TRBD1. Trimming cost V 6 bases and J 0 bases; bases outside gene matches: 5. This CDR3 contains 16 residues. Germline CDR1 reads SQVTM; CDR2 reads ANQGSEA. The CDR3 bases are TGCAGCGTAGGACAGGGGGAGATCTCTGGGGCCAACGTCCTGACTTTC. As protein: CSVGQGEISGANVLTF.